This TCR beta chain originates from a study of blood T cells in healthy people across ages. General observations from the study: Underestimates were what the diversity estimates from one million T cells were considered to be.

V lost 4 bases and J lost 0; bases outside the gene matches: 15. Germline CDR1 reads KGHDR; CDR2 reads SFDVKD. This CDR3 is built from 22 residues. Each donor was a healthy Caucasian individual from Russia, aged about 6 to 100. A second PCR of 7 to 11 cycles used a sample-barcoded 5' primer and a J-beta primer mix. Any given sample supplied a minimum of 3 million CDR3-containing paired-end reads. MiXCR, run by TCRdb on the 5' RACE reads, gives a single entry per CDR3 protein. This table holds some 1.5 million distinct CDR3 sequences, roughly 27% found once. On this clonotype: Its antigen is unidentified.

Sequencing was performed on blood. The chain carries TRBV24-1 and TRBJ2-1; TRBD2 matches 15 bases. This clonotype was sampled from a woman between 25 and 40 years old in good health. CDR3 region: CATSDRSPGLAGGGSSYNEQFF. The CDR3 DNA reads TGTGCCACCAGTGACAGATCCCCGGGACTAGCGGGGGGCGGAAGCTCCTACAATGAGCAGTTCTTC.